The rows below give T cell receptor beta chains drawn from one sample of a study of blood T cell repertoires in COVID-19. Here immunoSEQ multiplex PCR was the method, and the copy in TCRdb shows in-frame clones only, minus some. The sample lists 150,000 to 200,000 clones, roughly 91% occurring once. Sequencing used peripheral blood. These receptors came from a man aged 40-49 years with active or convalescent COVID-19. CDR3s include the opening cysteine and the closing phenylalanine or tryptophan. The order of the fields is CDR3 length, J gene, D gene, V gene, clone size, CDR3 protein, CDR3 DNA. D genes are given only for firm matches. Clone size is stated in some rows and not others, as once, few, many or a class when expanded.

cdr3_length: 15; j_call: TRBJ2-3; d_call: TRBD2; v_call: TRBV29-1; clone_size: -; cdr3_aa: CSASGLAAPTDTQYF; cdr3_nt: TGCAGCGCCTCGGGACTAGCGGCCCCCACAGATACGCAGTATTTT
cdr3_length: 13; j_call: TRBJ2-7; d_call: -; v_call: TRBV15; clone_size: -; cdr3_aa: CATSRETAYEQYF; cdr3_nt: TGTGCCACCAGCAGAGAGACAGCCTACGAGCAGTACTTC
cdr3_length: 16; j_call: TRBJ2-7; d_call: TRBD2; v_call: TRBV4-1; clone_size: -; cdr3_aa: CASSQELAGGPYEQYF; cdr3_nt: TGCGCCAGCAGCCAAGAACTAGCGGGGGGGCCCTACGAGCAGTACTTC
cdr3_length: 13; j_call: TRBJ2-7; d_call: -; v_call: TRBV19; clone_size: -; cdr3_aa: CASSSRENYEQYF; cdr3_nt: TGTGCCAGTAGTTCAAGGGAGAACTACGAGCAGTACTTC
cdr3_length: 14; j_call: TRBJ1-1; d_call: -; v_call: TRBV5-4; clone_size: -; cdr3_aa: CASSVDSLNTEAFF; cdr3_nt: TGTGCCAGCAGCGTTGACAGCCTCAACACTGAAGCTTTCTTT
cdr3_length: 15; j_call: TRBJ1-6; d_call: -; v_call: TRBV7-2; clone_size: -; cdr3_aa: CASSLNKGSGSPLHF; cdr3_nt: TGTGCCAGCAGCTTAAATAAGGGGTCCGGGTCACCCCTCCACTTT
cdr3_length: 15; j_call: TRBJ2-1; d_call: TRBD2; v_call: TRBV29-1; clone_size: -; cdr3_aa: CSVSGGGFRYNEQFF; cdr3_nt: TGCAGCGTTTCCGGGGGGGGCTTTCGCTACAATGAGCAGTTCTTC
cdr3_length: 14; j_call: TRBJ1-4; d_call: -; v_call: TRBV15; clone_size: -; cdr3_aa: CATSRPPGNEKLFF; cdr3_nt: TGTGCCACCAGCAGGCCCCCGGGAAATGAAAAACTGTTTTTT
cdr3_length: 15; j_call: TRBJ2-1; d_call: -; v_call: TRBV30; clone_size: -; cdr3_aa: CAWSTPMKSGNEQFF; cdr3_nt: TGTGCCTGGAGTACCCCGATGAAATCGGGGAATGAGCAGTTCTTC
cdr3_length: 13; j_call: TRBJ1-1; d_call: -; v_call: TRBV6-5; clone_size: -; cdr3_aa: CASTQTVNTEAFF; cdr3_nt: TGTGCCAGCACCCAGACAGTGAACACTGAAGCTTTCTTT
cdr3_length: 15; j_call: TRBJ1-5; d_call: TRBD1; v_call: TRBV5-4; clone_size: -; cdr3_aa: CASSAGQGYNQPQHF; cdr3_nt: TGTGCCAGCAGCGCCGGACAGGGTTACAATCAGCCCCAGCATTTT
cdr3_length: 15; j_call: TRBJ1-3; d_call: TRBD1; v_call: TRBV9; clone_size: -; cdr3_aa: CASSTSRGPGNTIYF; cdr3_nt: TGTGCCAGCAGCACTAGCAGGGGGCCTGGAAACACCATATATTTT
cdr3_length: 14; j_call: TRBJ2-7; d_call: -; v_call: TRBV9; clone_size: -; cdr3_aa: CASSPMTGAYEQYF; cdr3_nt: TGTGCCAGCAGCCCAATGACAGGAGCCTACGAGCAGTACTTC
cdr3_length: 14; j_call: TRBJ2-2; d_call: TRBD1; v_call: TRBV19; clone_size: -; cdr3_aa: CASNRGQYTGELFF; cdr3_nt: TGTGCCAGTAATCGGGGACAGTACACCGGGGAGCTGTTTTTT
cdr3_length: 14; j_call: TRBJ1-2; d_call: -; v_call: TRBV27; clone_size: once; cdr3_aa: CASSFKGGGAGYTF; cdr3_nt: TGTGCCAGCAGTTTCAAGGGGGGGGGAGCAGGCTACACCTTC
cdr3_length: 13; j_call: TRBJ2-7; d_call: -; v_call: TRBV19; clone_size: -; cdr3_aa: CASSIEGAKEQYF; cdr3_nt: TGTGCCAGTAGTATAGAGGGGGCGAAGGAGCAGTACTTC
cdr3_length: 15; j_call: TRBJ1-2; d_call: -; v_call: TRBV5-8; clone_size: -; cdr3_aa: CASSLDRSANYGYTF; cdr3_nt: TGTGCCAGCAGCTTGGACAGGAGCGCTAACTATGGCTACACCTTC
cdr3_length: 16; j_call: TRBJ2-7; d_call: TRBD1; v_call: TRBV5-5; clone_size: -; cdr3_aa: CASSLYLGTGTYEQYF; cdr3_nt: TGTGCCAGCAGCTTGTATCTCGGGACAGGCACCTACGAGCAGTACTTC
cdr3_length: 15; j_call: TRBJ2-7; d_call: TRBD2; v_call: TRBV5-6; clone_size: -; cdr3_aa: CASSLAGTRRYEQYF; cdr3_nt: TGTGCCAGCAGCTTAGCCGGGACTAGAAGATACGAGCAGTACTTC
cdr3_length: 11; j_call: TRBJ1-1; d_call: -; v_call: TRBV29-1; clone_size: -; cdr3_aa: CSVIVDSEAFF; cdr3_nt: TGCAGCGTAATTGTGGACAGTGAAGCTTTCTTT
cdr3_length: 15; j_call: TRBJ1-2; d_call: TRBD1; v_call: TRBV5-1; clone_size: -; cdr3_aa: CASSYLIGTADGYTF; cdr3_nt: TGCGCCAGCAGCTACCTAATCGGGACAGCTGATGGCTACACCTTC
cdr3_length: 17; j_call: TRBJ2-3; d_call: TRBD2; v_call: TRBV6-2/TRBV6-3; clone_size: -; cdr3_aa: CASSYSPRGGSTDTQYF; cdr3_nt: TGTGCCAGCAGTTACTCCCCCCGGGGGGGATCCACAGATACGCAGTATTTT
cdr3_length: 13; j_call: TRBJ1-4; d_call: TRBD1; v_call: TRBV19; clone_size: -; cdr3_aa: CASNHRGREKLFF; cdr3_nt: TGTGCCAGTAACCACAGGGGGCGTGAAAAACTGTTTTTT
cdr3_length: 13; j_call: TRBJ2-7; d_call: TRBD2; v_call: TRBV14; clone_size: once; cdr3_aa: CASSLAGAREQYF; cdr3_nt: TGTGCCAGCAGCCTAGCGGGAGCTCGCGAGCAGTACTTC
cdr3_length: 16; j_call: TRBJ2-1; d_call: -; v_call: TRBV4-1; clone_size: -; cdr3_aa: CASSQDPGDRYNEQFF; cdr3_nt: TGCGCCAGCAGCCAAGATCCGGGAGATCGCTACAATGAGCAGTTCTTC
cdr3_length: 15; j_call: TRBJ1-2; d_call: -; v_call: TRBV27; clone_size: -; cdr3_aa: CASSLSSGSTYGYTF; cdr3_nt: TGTGCCAGCAGTTTATCATCAGGATCAACCTATGGCTACACCTTC
cdr3_length: 15; j_call: TRBJ2-7; d_call: TRBD2; v_call: TRBV5-4; clone_size: once; cdr3_aa: CASSPGGVVSYEQYF; cdr3_nt: TGTGCCAGCAGCCCGGGGGGGGTGGTCTCCTACGAGCAGTACTTC
cdr3_length: 15; j_call: TRBJ2-2; d_call: -; v_call: TRBV4-3; clone_size: -; cdr3_aa: CASRGVRGNTGELFF; cdr3_nt: TGCGCCAGCAGGGGGGTCAGGGGGAACACCGGGGAGCTGTTTTTT
cdr3_length: 14; j_call: TRBJ1-1; d_call: TRBD1; v_call: TRBV6-6; clone_size: few; cdr3_aa: CASTSGTGSTEAFF; cdr3_nt: TGTGCCAGCACTTCGGGGACAGGGTCCACTGAAGCTTTCTTT
cdr3_length: 15; j_call: TRBJ2-5; d_call: -; v_call: TRBV7-7; clone_size: -; cdr3_aa: CASSPGLPDRETQYF; cdr3_nt: TGTGCTAGCAGCCCGGGACTCCCCGATAGGGAGACCCAGTACTTC
cdr3_length: 16; j_call: TRBJ1-3; d_call: -; v_call: TRBV18; clone_size: -; cdr3_aa: CASSPPAGNSGNTIYF; cdr3_nt: TGTGCCAGCTCACCACCCGCGGGTAACTCTGGAAACACCATATATTTT
cdr3_length: 14; j_call: TRBJ1-6; d_call: TRBD1; v_call: TRBV6-4; clone_size: few; cdr3_aa: CASSVGQTNSPLHF; cdr3_nt: TGTGCCAGCAGCGTGGGACAGACCAATTCACCCCTCCACTTT
cdr3_length: 15; j_call: TRBJ1-3; d_call: -; v_call: TRBV5-5; clone_size: -; cdr3_aa: CASSPGPTSGNTIYF; cdr3_nt: TGTGCCAGCAGCCCGGGTCCAACTTCGGGAAACACCATATATTTT
cdr3_length: 15; j_call: TRBJ2-5; d_call: -; v_call: TRBV11-3; clone_size: -; cdr3_aa: CASSLGGSVGETQYF; cdr3_nt: TGTGCCAGCAGCTTAGGGGGTAGCGTCGGAGAGACCCAGTACTTC
cdr3_length: 14; j_call: TRBJ2-3; d_call: -; v_call: TRBV19; clone_size: -; cdr3_aa: CASSIGGFADTQYF; cdr3_nt: TGTGCCAGTAGTATAGGAGGGTTTGCAGATACGCAGTATTTT
cdr3_length: 16; j_call: TRBJ2-1; d_call: -; v_call: TRBV6-2/TRBV6-3; clone_size: -; cdr3_aa: CASSYAGTGAYNEQFF; cdr3_nt: TGTGCCAGCAGTTACGCGGGTACGGGGGCCTACAATGAGCAGTTCTTC
cdr3_length: 17; j_call: TRBJ1-2; d_call: -; v_call: TRBV5-3; clone_size: few; cdr3_aa: CARSLNREDTGGYGYTF; cdr3_nt: TGTGCCAGAAGCTTAAACCGCGAGGACACCGGGGGCTATGGCTACACCTTC
cdr3_length: 16; j_call: TRBJ1-3; d_call: -; v_call: TRBV6-4; clone_size: -; cdr3_aa: CASSPVGGFSGNTIYF; cdr3_nt: TGTGCCAGCAGCCCCGTCGGCGGATTCTCTGGAAACACCATATATTTT
cdr3_length: 14; j_call: TRBJ1-2; d_call: -; v_call: TRBV30; clone_size: -; cdr3_aa: CAWRINGQTYGYTF; cdr3_nt: TGTGCCTGGAGAATTAACGGACAGACCTATGGCTACACCTTC
cdr3_length: 15; j_call: TRBJ2-1; d_call: -; v_call: TRBV29-1; clone_size: -; cdr3_aa: CSVVGHELSYNEQFF; cdr3_nt: TGCAGCGTTGTGGGACATGAACTCTCCTACAATGAGCAGTTCTTC
cdr3_length: 15; j_call: TRBJ1-6; d_call: -; v_call: TRBV3-1/TRBV3-2; clone_size: -; cdr3_aa: CASSQVKGGNSPLHF; cdr3_nt: TGTGCCAGCAGCCAAGTAAAGGGAGGGAATTCACCCCTCCACTTT
cdr3_length: 14; j_call: TRBJ2-7; d_call: TRBD1; v_call: TRBV5-6; clone_size: -; cdr3_aa: CASSLGDRVREQYF; cdr3_nt: TGTGCCAGCAGCTTGGGTGACAGGGTACGCGAGCAGTACTTC
cdr3_length: 15; j_call: TRBJ1-1; d_call: -; v_call: TRBV18; clone_size: -; cdr3_aa: CASSPPKQATTEAFF; cdr3_nt: TGTGCCAGCTCACCACCTAAACAGGCGACCACTGAAGCTTTCTTT
cdr3_length: 11; j_call: TRBJ2-3; d_call: -; v_call: TRBV29-1; clone_size: -; cdr3_aa: CSVMSMDTQYF; cdr3_nt: TGCAGCGTTATGAGTATGGATACGCAGTATTTT
cdr3_length: 18; j_call: TRBJ2-1; d_call: TRBD1; v_call: TRBV4-3; clone_size: -; cdr3_aa: CASSQDFFGTGAYNEQFF; cdr3_nt: TGCGCCAGCAGCCAAGATTTTTTTGGGACAGGGGCCTACAATGAGCAGTTCTTC
cdr3_length: 15; j_call: TRBJ2-5; d_call: -; v_call: TRBV24-1; clone_size: -; cdr3_aa: CATSVPGQAQETQYF; cdr3_nt: TGTGCCACCAGTGTACCGGGACAAGCACAAGAGACCCAGTACTTC
cdr3_length: 12; j_call: TRBJ2-5; d_call: -; v_call: TRBV18; clone_size: -; cdr3_aa: CASSQIEETQYF; cdr3_nt: TGTGCCAGCTCACAAATCGAAGAGACCCAGTACTTC
cdr3_length: 15; j_call: TRBJ2-2; d_call: TRBD2; v_call: TRBV2; clone_size: -; cdr3_aa: CASSFGLANTGELFF; cdr3_nt: TGTGCCAGCAGTTTCGGACTAGCGAACACCGGGGAGCTGTTTTTT
cdr3_length: 14; j_call: TRBJ2-5; d_call: -; v_call: TRBV7-9; clone_size: -; cdr3_aa: CASSRSPVKETQYF; cdr3_nt: TGTGCCAGCAGCCGAAGCCCGGTCAAAGAGACCCAGTACTTC
cdr3_length: 18; j_call: TRBJ1-1; d_call: TRBD1; v_call: TRBV5-6; clone_size: -; cdr3_aa: CASSRPGTGGAVNTEAFF; cdr3_nt: TGTGCCAGCAGCCGACCAGGGACAGGGGGCGCGGTGAACACTGAAGCTTTCTTT
cdr3_length: 12; j_call: TRBJ1-5; d_call: -; v_call: TRBV27; clone_size: few; cdr3_aa: CASSLLNQPQHF; cdr3_nt: TGTGCCAGCAGCCTTCTTAATCAGCCCCAGCATTTT
cdr3_length: 14; j_call: TRBJ2-2; d_call: -; v_call: TRBV29-1; clone_size: -; cdr3_aa: CSVEDPANTGELFF; cdr3_nt: TGCAGCGTTGAAGATCCAGCGAACACCGGGGAGCTGTTTTTT
cdr3_length: 18; j_call: TRBJ2-7; d_call: -; v_call: TRBV7-6; clone_size: once; cdr3_aa: CASSLLSTGELGFYEQYF; cdr3_nt: TGTGCCAGCAGCTTACTCTCGACGGGGGAACTTGGATTCTACGAGCAGTACTTC
cdr3_length: 14; j_call: TRBJ1-4; d_call: TRBD1; v_call: TRBV18; clone_size: -; cdr3_aa: CASSPDRSPAKLFF; cdr3_nt: TGTGCCAGCTCACCGGACAGGAGTCCGGCAAAACTGTTTTTT
cdr3_length: 15; j_call: TRBJ1-2; d_call: TRBD1; v_call: TRBV6-1; clone_size: -; cdr3_aa: CASSEYDRGAYGYTF; cdr3_nt: TGTGCCAGCAGTGAATACGACAGGGGAGCCTATGGCTACACCTTC
cdr3_length: 19; j_call: TRBJ2-1; d_call: TRBD2; v_call: TRBV11-2; clone_size: -; cdr3_aa: CASSSNGLAGAKTYNEQFF; cdr3_nt: TGTGCCAGCAGCTCCAATGGACTAGCGGGAGCGAAGACCTACAATGAGCAGTTCTTC
cdr3_length: 12; j_call: TRBJ2-2; d_call: -; v_call: TRBV12-3/TRBV12-4; clone_size: once; cdr3_aa: CASSWATGELFF; cdr3_nt: TGTGCCAGCAGTTGGGCAACCGGGGAGCTGTTTTTT
cdr3_length: 15; j_call: TRBJ2-2; d_call: TRBD2; v_call: TRBV5-1; clone_size: -; cdr3_aa: CASRQRGSGTGELFF; cdr3_nt: TGCGCCAGCAGGCAGCGGGGGTCGGGCACCGGGGAGCTGTTTTTT
cdr3_length: 12; j_call: TRBJ1-5; d_call: -; v_call: TRBV19; clone_size: -; cdr3_aa: CASSIQAKPQHF; cdr3_nt: TGTGCCAGTAGTATACAGGCGAAGCCCCAGCATTTT